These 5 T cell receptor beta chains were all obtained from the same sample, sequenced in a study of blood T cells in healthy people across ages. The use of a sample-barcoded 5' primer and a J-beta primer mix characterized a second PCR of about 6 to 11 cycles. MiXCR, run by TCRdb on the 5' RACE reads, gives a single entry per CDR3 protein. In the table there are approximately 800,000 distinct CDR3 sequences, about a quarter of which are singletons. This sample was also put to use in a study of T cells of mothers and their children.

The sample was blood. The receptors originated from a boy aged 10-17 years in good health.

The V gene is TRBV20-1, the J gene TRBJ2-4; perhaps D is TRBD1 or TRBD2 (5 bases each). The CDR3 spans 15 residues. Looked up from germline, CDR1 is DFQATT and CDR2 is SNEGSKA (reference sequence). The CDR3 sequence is CRGVGRDLAKNIQYF. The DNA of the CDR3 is TGCAGGGGGGTGGGAAGGGATCTAGCCAAAAACATTCAGTACTTC.

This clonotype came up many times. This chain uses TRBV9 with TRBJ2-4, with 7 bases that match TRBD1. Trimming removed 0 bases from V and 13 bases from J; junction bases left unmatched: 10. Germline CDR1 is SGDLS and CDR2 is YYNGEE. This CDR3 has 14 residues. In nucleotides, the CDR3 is TGTGCCAGCAGCGTAGGACAGGACAGGACGCTGCAGTACTTC. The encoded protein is CASSVGQDRTLQYF.

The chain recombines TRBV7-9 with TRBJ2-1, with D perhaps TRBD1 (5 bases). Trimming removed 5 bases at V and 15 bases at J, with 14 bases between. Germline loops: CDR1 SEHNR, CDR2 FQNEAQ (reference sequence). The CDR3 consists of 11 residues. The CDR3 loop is CASSPEAGMFF. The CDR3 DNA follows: TGTGCCAGCAGCCCCGAGGCAGGGATGTTCTTC.

The CDR3 spells CASGREGNTDTQYF. In nucleotides, the CDR3 is TGTGCCAGCGGCCGGGAGGGGAACACAGATACGCAGTATTTT. The chain joins TRBV7-2 to TRBJ2-3; TRBD2 aligns across 8 bases. This CDR3 comprises 14 residues. V was pared by 8 bases and J by 2 bases, with 6 bases of the junction left unmatched. From germline, CDR1 is SGHTA and CDR2 FQGNSA.

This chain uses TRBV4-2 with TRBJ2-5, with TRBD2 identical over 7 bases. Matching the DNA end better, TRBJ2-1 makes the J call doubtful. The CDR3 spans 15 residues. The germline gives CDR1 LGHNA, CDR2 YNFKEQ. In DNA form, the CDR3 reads TGTGCCAGCAGCCAAGCCCGGGACTACCACAATGAGCAGTTCTTC. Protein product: CASSQARDYHNEQFF.